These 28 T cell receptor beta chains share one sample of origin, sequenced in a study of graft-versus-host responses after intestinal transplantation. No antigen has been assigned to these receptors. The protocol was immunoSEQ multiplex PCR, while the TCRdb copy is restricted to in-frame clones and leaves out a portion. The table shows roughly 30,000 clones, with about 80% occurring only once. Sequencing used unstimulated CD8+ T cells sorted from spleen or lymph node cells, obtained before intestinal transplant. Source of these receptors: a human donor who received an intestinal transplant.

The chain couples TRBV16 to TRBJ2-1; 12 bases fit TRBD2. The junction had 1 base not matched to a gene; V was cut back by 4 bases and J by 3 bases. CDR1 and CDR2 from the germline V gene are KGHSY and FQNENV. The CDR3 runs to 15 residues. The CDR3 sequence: CASSRGLAGYNEQFF. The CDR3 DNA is TGTGCCAGCAGCCGGGGACTAGCGGGCTACAATGAGCAGTTCTTC.

The CDR3 loop reads CAWSVSAGSGNTIYF. The CDR3 DNA follows: TGTGCCTGGAGTGTATCGGCAGGCTCTGGAAACACCATATATTTT. The chain combines TRBV30 with TRBJ1-3, with D unresolved. Germline V gene sequence: CDR1 GTSNPN, CDR2 SVGIG (reference sequence). The CDR3 is 15 residues long. V was cut by 0 bases and J by 0 bases, with 9 bases left in between.

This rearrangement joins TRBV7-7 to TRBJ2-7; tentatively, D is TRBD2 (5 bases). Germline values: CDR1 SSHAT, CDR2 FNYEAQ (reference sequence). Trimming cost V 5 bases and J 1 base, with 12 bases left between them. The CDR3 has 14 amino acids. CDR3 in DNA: TGTGCCAGCAGCACAGATGAGGGTTCCTACGAGCAGTACTTC. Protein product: CASSTDEGSYEQYF.

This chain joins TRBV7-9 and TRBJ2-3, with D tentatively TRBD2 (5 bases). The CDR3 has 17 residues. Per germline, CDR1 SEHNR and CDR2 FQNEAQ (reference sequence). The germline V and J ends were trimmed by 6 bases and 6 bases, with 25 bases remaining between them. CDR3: CASSSIRTSRQWDTQYF. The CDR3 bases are TGTGCCAGCAGTTCGATCCGGACTTCGCGGCAGTGGGATACGCAGTATTTT.

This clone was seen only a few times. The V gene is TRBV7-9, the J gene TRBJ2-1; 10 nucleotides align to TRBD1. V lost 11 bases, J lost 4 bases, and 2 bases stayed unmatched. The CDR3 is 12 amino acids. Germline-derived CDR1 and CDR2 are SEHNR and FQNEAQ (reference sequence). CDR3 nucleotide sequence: TGTGCCGGGACAGGGGAATACAATGAGCAGTTCTTC. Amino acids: CAGTGEYNEQFF.

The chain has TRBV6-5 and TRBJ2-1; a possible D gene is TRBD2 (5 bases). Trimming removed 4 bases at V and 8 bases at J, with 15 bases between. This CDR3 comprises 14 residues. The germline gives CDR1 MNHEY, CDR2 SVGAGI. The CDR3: CASSSGSEGDEQFF. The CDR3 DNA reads TGTGCCAGCAGTTCCGGCAGCGAGGGCGATGAGCAGTTCTTC.

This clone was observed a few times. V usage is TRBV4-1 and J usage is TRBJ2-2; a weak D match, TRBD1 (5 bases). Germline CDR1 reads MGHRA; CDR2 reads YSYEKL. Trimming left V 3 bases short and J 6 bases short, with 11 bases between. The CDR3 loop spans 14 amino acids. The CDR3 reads CASSHGAMSGELFF. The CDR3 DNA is TGCGCCAGCAGCCATGGGGCTATGTCCGGGGAGCTGTTTTTT.

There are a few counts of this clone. For the CDR3, the DNA is TGTGCCAGCAGCCGGGACAGTCTCTACGAGCAGTACTTC. This codes for CASSRDSLYEQYF. The chain joins TRBV7-9 to TRBJ2-7; 7 bases agree with TRBD1. Per germline, CDR1 SEHNR and CDR2 FQNEAQ (reference sequence). There are 13 residues in the CDR3. The ends lost 5 bases at V and 3 bases at J; junction bases unmatched: 4.

For the CDR3, the DNA is TGTGCCAGCAGCGCCCCTGGGGCTAGCGGGAGTCCGGAGACCCAGTACTTC. As protein: CASSAPGASGSPETQYF. The chain recombines TRBV9 with TRBJ2-5; 10 bases match TRBD2. CDR3 length: 17 residues. The V and J ends lost 3 bases and 5 bases, in that order; junction bases with no gene match: 13. In germline, CDR1 is SGDLS, CDR2 YYNGEE.

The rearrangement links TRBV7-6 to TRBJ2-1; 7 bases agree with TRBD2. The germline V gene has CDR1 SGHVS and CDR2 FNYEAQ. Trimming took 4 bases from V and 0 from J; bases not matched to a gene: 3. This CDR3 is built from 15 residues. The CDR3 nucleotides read TGTGCCAGCAGCTCAAAGCGGGGCTCCTACAATGAGCAGTTCTTC. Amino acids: CASSSKRGSYNEQFF.

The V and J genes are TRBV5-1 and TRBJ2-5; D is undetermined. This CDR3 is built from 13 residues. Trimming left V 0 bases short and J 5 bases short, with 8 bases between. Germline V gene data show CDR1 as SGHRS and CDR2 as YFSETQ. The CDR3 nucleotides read TGCGCCAGCAGCTTGGAAGAGTGGGAGACCCAGTACTTC. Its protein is CASSLEEWETQYF.

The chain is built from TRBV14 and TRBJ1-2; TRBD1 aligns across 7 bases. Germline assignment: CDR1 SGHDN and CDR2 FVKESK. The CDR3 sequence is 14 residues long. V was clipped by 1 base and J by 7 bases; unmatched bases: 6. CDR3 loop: CASSQVTGVVGYTF. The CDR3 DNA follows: TGTGCCAGCAGCCAAGTAACAGGGGTGGTTGGCTACACCTTC. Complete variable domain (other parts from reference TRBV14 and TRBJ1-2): EAGVTQFPSHSVIEKGQTVTLRCDPISGHDNLYWYRRVMGKEIKFLLHFVKESKQDESGMPNNRFLAERTGGTYSTLKVQPAELEDSGVYFCASSQVTGVVGYTFGSGTRLTVV.

This CDR3 reads CASVGPIAINSPLHF. CDR3 DNA sequence: TGCGCCAGCGTCGGCCCCATAGCCATAAATTCACCCCTCCACTTT. V is TRBV10-1 and J is TRBJ1-6; no definite D call. The V end lost 8 bases, the J end lost 7 bases, and 18 bases lay between the germline ends. The CDR3 covers 15 residues. CDR1 is WNHNN, CDR2 SYGVQD, per germline (reference sequence).

The DNA for the CDR3 is TGTGCCAGCAGCGTCAACCGGGACATTTTTGGCTACACCTTC. It yields the protein CASSVNRDIFGYTF. The genes are TRBV5-4 and TRBJ1-2; D might be TRBD1 (6 bases). V was pared by 4 bases and J by 7 bases, with 17 bases between. This CDR3 has 14 residues. Germline values: CDR1 SGHNT, CDR2 YYREEE (reference sequence).

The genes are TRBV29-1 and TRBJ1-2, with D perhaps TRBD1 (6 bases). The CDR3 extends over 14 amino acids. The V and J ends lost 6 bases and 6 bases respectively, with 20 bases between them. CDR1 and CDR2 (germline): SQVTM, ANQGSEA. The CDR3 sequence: CSVLPRGAGDGYTF. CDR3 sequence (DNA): TGCAGCGTCCTCCCCAGGGGCGCAGGTGATGGCTACACCTTC. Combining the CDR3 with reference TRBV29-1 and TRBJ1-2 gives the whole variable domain SAVISQKPSRDICQRGTSLTIQCQVDSQVTMMFWYRQQPGQSLTLIATANQGSEATYESGFVIDKFPISRPNLTFSTLTVSNMSPEDSSIYLCSVLPRGAGDGYTFGSGTRLTVV.

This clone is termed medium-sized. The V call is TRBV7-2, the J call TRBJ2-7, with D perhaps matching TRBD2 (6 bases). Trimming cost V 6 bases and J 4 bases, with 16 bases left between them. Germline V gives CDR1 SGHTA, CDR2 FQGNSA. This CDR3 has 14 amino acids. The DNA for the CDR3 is TGTGCCAGCAGTCCCGGCGGGCGGGGTTACGAGCAGTACTTC. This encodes CASSPGGRGYEQYF.

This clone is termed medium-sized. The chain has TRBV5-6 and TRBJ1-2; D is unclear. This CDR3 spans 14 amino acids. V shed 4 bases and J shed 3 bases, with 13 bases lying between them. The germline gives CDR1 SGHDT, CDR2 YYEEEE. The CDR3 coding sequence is TGTGCCAGCAGCCCTGGTGAAGACTACTATGGCTACACCTTC. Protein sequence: CASSPGEDYYGYTF. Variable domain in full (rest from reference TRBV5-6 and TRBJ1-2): DAGVTQSPTHLIKTRGQQVTLRCSPKSGHDTVSWYQQALGQGPQFIFQYYEEEERQRGNFPDRFSGHQFPNYSSELNVNALLLGDSALYLCASSPGEDYYGYTFGSGTRLTVV.

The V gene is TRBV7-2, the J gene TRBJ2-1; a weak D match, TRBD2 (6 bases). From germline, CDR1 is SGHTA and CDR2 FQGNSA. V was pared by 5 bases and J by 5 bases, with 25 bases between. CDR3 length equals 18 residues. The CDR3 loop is CASSPSVRHWRGNNEQFF. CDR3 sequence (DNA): TGTGCCAGCAGCCCCTCTGTCAGGCATTGGCGGGGCAACAATGAGCAGTTCTTC.

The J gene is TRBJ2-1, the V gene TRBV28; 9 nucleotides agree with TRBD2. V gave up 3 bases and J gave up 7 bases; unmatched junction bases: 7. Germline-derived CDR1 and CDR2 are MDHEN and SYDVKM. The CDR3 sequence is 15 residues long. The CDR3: CASSLEGLAWNEQFF. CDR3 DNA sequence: TGTGCCAGCAGTTTGGAAGGACTAGCGTGGAATGAGCAGTTCTTC. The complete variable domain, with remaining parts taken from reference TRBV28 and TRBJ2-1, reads DVKVTQSSRYLVKRTGEKVFLECVQDMDHENMFWYRQDPGLGLRLIYFSYDVKMKEKGDIPEGYSVSREKKERFSLILESASTNQTSMYLCASSLEGLAWNEQFFGPGTRLTVL.

The CDR3 protein is CASSTGTGDFPTNEKLFF. The CDR3 nucleotides are TGTGCCAGCAGCACCGGGACAGGGGATTTCCCAACTAATGAAAAACTGTTTTTT. The chain has TRBV7-8 and TRBJ1-4; 10 nucleotides align to TRBD1. Germline loops: CDR1 SGHVS, CDR2 FQNEAQ. CDR3 length: 18 residues. The junction had 9 bases not matched to a gene; V was cut back by 5 bases and J by 0 bases.

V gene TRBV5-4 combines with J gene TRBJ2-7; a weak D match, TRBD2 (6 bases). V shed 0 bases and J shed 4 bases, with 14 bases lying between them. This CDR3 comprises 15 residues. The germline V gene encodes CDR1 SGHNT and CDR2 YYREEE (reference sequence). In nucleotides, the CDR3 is TGTGCCAGCAGCTTGGGGGACTCAGAGGGGTACGAGCAGTACTTC. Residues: CASSLGDSEGYEQYF. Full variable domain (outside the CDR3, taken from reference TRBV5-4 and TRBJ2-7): ETGVTQSPTHLIKTRGQQVTLRCSSQSGHNTVSWYQQALGQGPQFIFQYYREEENGRGNFPPRFSGLQFPNYSSELNVNALELDDSALYLCASSLGDSEGYEQYFGPGTRLTVT.

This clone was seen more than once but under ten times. The CDR3 protein is CASSQLVSSYEQYF. The CDR3 region has the DNA TGTGCCAGCAGCCAACTAGTGAGCTCCTACGAGCAGTACTTC. The chain carries TRBV7-6 and TRBJ2-7; D might be TRBD2 (5 bases). Germline assignment: CDR1 SGHVS and CDR2 FNYEAQ. This CDR3 comprises 14 residues. Trimming stripped 5 bases from V and 0 bases from J, with 11 bases between.

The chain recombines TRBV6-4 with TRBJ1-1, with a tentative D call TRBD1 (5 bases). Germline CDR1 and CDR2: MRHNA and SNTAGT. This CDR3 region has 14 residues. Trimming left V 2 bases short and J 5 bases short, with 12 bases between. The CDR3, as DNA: TGTGCCAGCAGTGACGGATCAGGGACTACTGAAGCTTTCTTT. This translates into CASSDGSGTTEAFF.

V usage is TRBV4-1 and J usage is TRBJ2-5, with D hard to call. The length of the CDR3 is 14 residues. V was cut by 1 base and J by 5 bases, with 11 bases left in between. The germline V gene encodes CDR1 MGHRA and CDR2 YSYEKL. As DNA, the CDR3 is TGCGCCAGCAGCCAAGTAGACATTGGGGAGACCCAGTACTTC. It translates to CASSQVDIGETQYF.

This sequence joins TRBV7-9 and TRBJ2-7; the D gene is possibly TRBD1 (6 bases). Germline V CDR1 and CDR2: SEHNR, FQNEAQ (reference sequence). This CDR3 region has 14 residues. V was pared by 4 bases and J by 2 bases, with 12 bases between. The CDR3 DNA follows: TGTGCCAGCAGCTCAGACCAGGGGCCCTACGAGCAGTACTTC. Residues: CASSSDQGPYEQYF.

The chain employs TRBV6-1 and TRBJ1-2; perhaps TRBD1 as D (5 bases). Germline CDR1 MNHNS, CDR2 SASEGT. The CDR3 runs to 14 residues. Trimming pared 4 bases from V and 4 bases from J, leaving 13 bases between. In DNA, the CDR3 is TGTGCCAGCAGTGTAGGCAGGGTATCCTATGGCTACACCTTC. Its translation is CASSVGRVSYGYTF.

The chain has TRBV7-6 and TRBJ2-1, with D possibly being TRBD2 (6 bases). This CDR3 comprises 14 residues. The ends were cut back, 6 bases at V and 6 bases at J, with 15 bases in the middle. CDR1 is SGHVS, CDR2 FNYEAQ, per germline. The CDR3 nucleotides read TGTGCCAGCAGTGAATGGGGACTGATCAATGAGCAGTTCTTC. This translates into CASSEWGLINEQFF. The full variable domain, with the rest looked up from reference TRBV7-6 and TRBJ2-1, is GAGVSQSPRYKVTKRGQDVALRCDPISGHVSLYWYRQALGQGPEFLTYFNYEAQQDKSGLPNDRFSAERPEGSISTLTIQRTEQRDSAMYRCASSEWGLINEQFFGPGTRLTVL.

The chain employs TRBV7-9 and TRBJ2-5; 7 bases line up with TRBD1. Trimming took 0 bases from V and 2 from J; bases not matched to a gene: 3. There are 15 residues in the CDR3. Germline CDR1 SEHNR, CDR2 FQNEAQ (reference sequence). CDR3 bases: TGTGCCAGCAGCTTAGCGACAGGGTTTCAAGAGACCCAGTACTTC. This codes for CASSLATGFQETQYF.